Below are 26 T cell receptor beta chains sequenced from a single sample in a study of shared clonotypes between healthy human individuals. Produced via immunoSEQ multiplex PCR; TCRdb's table is partial and in-frame only. The table includes roughly 1,000,000 clones, around 78% detected once. Sequencing used memory CD4+ T cells from PBMCs. Indicated subset: CD45RA-negative fraction. All receptors derive from a man aged 18 to 29 in good health. Some clones in this sample may be carry-over from other donors' samples.

The V and J genes are TRBV27 and TRBJ2-7; D might be TRBD2 (5 bases). Trimming left V 6 bases short and J 2 bases short, with 8 bases between. CDR3 length: 12 amino acids. Germline CDR1 MNHEY, CDR2 SMNVEV (reference sequence). DNA of the CDR3: TGTGCCAGCAGGTCCGGGACCTACGAGCAGTACTTC. It encodes CASRSGTYEQYF.

In DNA form, the CDR3 reads TGTGCCAGCAGCTTTCGACAGGTCGAGTCCGGGGAGCTGTTTTTT. It yields the protein CASSFRQVESGELFF. The V call is TRBV7-2, the J call TRBJ2-2; D might be TRBD1 (6 bases). Germline lookup yields CDR1 SGHTA and CDR2 FQGNSA. Between the trimmed V and J ends, which lost 3 bases and 6 bases, there was a span of 14 bases. There are 15 residues in the CDR3.

The genes are TRBV5-1 and TRBJ2-7; 8 bases fit TRBD2. V lost 5 bases, J lost 4 bases, and 8 bases stayed unmatched. Germline lookup yields CDR1 SGHRS and CDR2 YFSETQ. The length of the CDR3 is 14 residues. The CDR3 reads CASRKRENGYEQYF. Here the CDR3 DNA reads TGCGCCAGCAGAAAGCGGGAGAACGGATACGAGCAGTACTTC.

This chain connects TRBV7-3 to TRBJ2-2; the D is unclear. Trimming removed 4 bases from V and 4 bases from J, with 19 bases in between. This CDR3 region has 17 residues. From germline, CDR1 is SGHTA and CDR2 FQGTGA. CDR3 sequence (DNA): TGTGCCAGCAGCTCCCACTCGTTGGTCGTTGGCACCGGGGAGCTGTTTTTT. It yields the protein CASSSHSLVVGTGELFF.

The V and J genes are TRBV7-3 and TRBJ2-2; D might be TRBD1 or TRBD2, each matching 5 bases. V was pared by 5 bases and J by 8 bases, with 12 bases between. This CDR3 comprises 13 residues. The V gene's germline CDR1 is SGHTA and CDR2 FQGTGA. The CDR3 reads CASSPWGSGELFF. CDR3 bases: TGTGCCAGCAGCCCCTGGGGGTCGGGGGAGCTGTTTTTT.

The chain links TRBV18 to TRBJ2-5; no reliable D call. With 0 bases removed from V and 0 bases from J, the gap between germline ends came to 11 bases. CDR3 length: 16 amino acids. Germline loops: CDR1 KGHSH, CDR2 LQKENI. CDR3 DNA sequence: TGTGCCAGCTCACCACCGATTCCTACAGACCAAGAGACCCAGTACTTC. Protein product: CASSPPIPTDQETQYF.

This clone has just a few counts. V gene TRBV10-3 combines with J gene TRBJ1-5; 7 bases fit TRBD1. Germline-derived CDR1 and CDR2 are ENHRY and SYGVKD. The CDR3 sequence is 15 residues long. Unmatched junction bases numbered 6, after V lost 3 bases and J lost 4 bases. CDR3 loop: CAISDSGQPNQPQHF. CDR3 bases: TGTGCCATCAGTGATTCGGGACAGCCTAATCAGCCCCAGCATTTT.

The chain recombines TRBV6-4 with TRBJ2-7; a weak D match, TRBD2 (5 bases). V lost 4 bases, J lost 4 bases, and 17 bases lay in between. The CDR3 sequence is 15 residues long. Germline-derived CDR1 and CDR2 are MRHNA and SNTAGT. The CDR3 nucleotides are TGTGCCAGCAGTGTAGAGGGCGGAGGAGGTTACGAGCAGTACTTC. This codes for CASSVEGGGGYEQYF.

This rearrangement joins TRBV7-8 to TRBJ2-5; 7 positions agree with TRBD1. Germline V gene lookup returns CDR1 SGHVS and CDR2 FQNEAQ. CDR3 length equals 16 residues. Trimming removed 0 bases from V and 1 base from J; junction bases left unmatched: 5. The CDR3 DNA reads as TGTGCCAGCAGCTTAGCCCCACAGGGGTCCCAAGAGACCCAGTACTTC. Its protein is CASSLAPQGSQETQYF. The whole variable domain, remainder taken from reference TRBV7-8 and TRBJ2-5, is GAGVSQSPRYKVAKRGQDVALRCDPISGHVSLFWYQQALGQGPEFLTYFQNEAQLDKSGLPSDRFFAERPEGSVSTLKIQRTQQEDSAVYLCASSLAPQGSQETQYFGPGTRLLVL.

The gene calls are TRBV11-2 and TRBJ1-3, with 10 bases that match TRBD1. The CDR3 runs to 16 residues. Germline V gives CDR1 SGHAT, CDR2 FQNNGV. J gave up 4 bases and V 5 bases, and 8 bases lay outside the gene matches. CDR3 loop: CASSRRTGGFGNTIYF. The CDR3 DNA reads as TGTGCCAGCAGCCGGAGGACAGGGGGATTCGGAAACACCATATATTTT.

The chain recombines TRBV9 with TRBJ1-2; maybe TRBD1 (5 bases). Germline CDR1 reads SGDLS; CDR2 reads YYNGEE. The CDR3 extends over 13 amino acids. Trimming pared 2 bases from V and 8 bases from J, leaving 13 bases between. CDR3 coding DNA: TGTGCCAGCAGCGTGGAGGTTGGGACGGGCTACACCTTC. It specifies CASSVEVGTGYTF.

CDR3 sequence reads: CAWRRYPNTGELFF. The CDR3 region has the DNA TGTGCCTGGAGGAGATACCCGAACACCGGGGAGCTGTTTTTT. J is TRBJ2-2 and V is TRBV30; D is uncertain. V was pared by 3 bases and J by 0 bases, with 8 bases between. The CDR3 is made up of 14 amino acids. CDR1 and CDR2 (germline): GTSNPN, SVGIG (reference sequence).

The rearrangement links TRBV27 to TRBJ2-1, with 8 nucleotides matching TRBD2. The CDR3 spans 15 residues. V was clipped by 3 bases and J by 3 bases; unmatched bases: 4. CDR1 and CDR2 from the germline V gene are MNHEY and SMNVEV (reference sequence). The CDR3 DNA sequence: TGTGCCAGCAGTTTTGACAGCGGGGGCTACAATGAGCAGTTCTTC. Translating it yields CASSFDSGGYNEQFF.

In its sample, this clone was seen a few times. This chain joins TRBV7-2 and TRBJ2-4, with 9 bases lining up with TRBD1. J gave up 6 bases and V 5 bases, and 5 bases lay outside the gene matches. The CDR3 contains 14 residues. CDR1 and CDR2 from the germline V gene are SGHTA and FQGNSA. For the CDR3, the DNA is TGTGCCAGCAGCCCCGGGACAGGGCGAAACATTCAGTACTTC. Encoded protein: CASSPGTGRNIQYF.

The rearrangement joins TRBV7-8 to TRBJ1-4; D may be TRBD1 (6 bases). The V end lost 5 bases, the J end lost 0 bases, and 10 bases lay between the germline ends. The CDR3 has 15 residues. The germline V gene encodes CDR1 SGHVS and CDR2 FQNEAQ. In DNA, the CDR3 is TGTGCCAGCAGCCGGGACATGGCAACTAATGAAAAACTGTTTTTT. Protein sequence: CASSRDMATNEKLFF.

In this sample, this clone turned up many times. The chain is built from TRBV6-1 and TRBJ2-5, with D hard to call. The germline gives CDR1 MNHNS, CDR2 SASEGT. The CDR3 runs to 10 residues. Deletions cut 6 bases from V and 1 base from J, with 0 bases between. CDR3 sequence: CASSQETQYF. For the CDR3, the DNA is TGTGCCAGCAGCCAAGAGACCCAGTACTTC.

The chain combines TRBV27 with TRBJ1-1; no firm D call. The ends were cut back, 2 bases at V and 4 bases at J, with 8 bases in the middle. Germline CDR1 reads MNHEY; CDR2 reads SMNVEV (reference sequence). This CDR3 has 13 amino acids. In nucleotides, the CDR3 is TGTGCCAGCAGTTTAAATGCAGGCACTGAAGCTTTCTTT. It specifies CASSLNAGTEAFF.

Comments on this clone: Other DNA sequences in this sample translate to the same CDR3. This chain uses TRBV28 with TRBJ1-2, with D hard to call. Deletions cut 6 bases from V and 4 bases from J, with 9 bases between. CDR3 length: 12 residues. The V gene's germline CDR1 is MDHEN and CDR2 SYDVKM. The CDR3 region is CASRSGGYGYTF. In DNA, the CDR3 is TGTGCCAGCAGATCGGGTGGCTATGGCTACACCTTC.

This chain links TRBV7-3 with TRBJ2-5; 8 bases align to TRBD1. The CDR3 runs to 14 residues. Germline assignment: CDR1 SGHTA and CDR2 FQGTGA. The J segment lost 5 bases and the V segment lost 2 bases, leaving 4 bases of the junction unmatched. The CDR3 spells CASSLSGGWETQYF. The CDR3 nucleotides read TGTGCCAGCAGCTTATCAGGGGGCTGGGAGACCCAGTACTTC. The complete variable domain, with remaining parts taken from reference TRBV7-3 and TRBJ2-5, reads GAGVSQTPSNKVTEKGKYVELRCDPISGHTALYWYRQSLGQGPEFLIYFQGTGAADDSGLPNDRFFAVRPEGSVSTLKIQRTERGDSAVYLCASSLSGGWETQYFGPGTRLLVL.

Regarding this clone: This specimen includes other DNA sequences encoding the same CDR3. V gene TRBV11-2 combines with J gene TRBJ2-4; D is undetermined. Germline V gives CDR1 SGHAT, CDR2 FQNNGV. V was clipped by 1 base and J by 0 bases, with 4 bases between them. The CDR3 runs 14 residues. CDR3 DNA: TGTGCCAGCAGCTTAGCATTAGCCAAAAACATTCAGTACTTC. This translates into CASSLALAKNIQYF.

As for this clone: Other DNA sequences in the sample encode the same CDR3. This rearrangement joins TRBV2 to TRBJ2-7; D is possibly TRBD1 (6 bases). Germline loops: CDR1 SNHLY, CDR2 FYNNEI. Deletions cut 2 bases from V and 2 bases from J, with 10 bases between. The length of the CDR3 is 14 residues. Here the CDR3 DNA reads TGTGCCAGCAGTGAACAGGGGCAAGCCTACGAGCAGTACTTC. It specifies CASSEQGQAYEQYF.

Details on this clone: A read error is likely here: a far larger clone is one base away. The chain is built from TRBV7-3 and TRBJ1-1, with D perhaps matching TRBD1 (6 bases). Per germline, CDR1 SGHTA and CDR2 FQGTGA. This CDR3 comprises 13 residues. The CDR3 region has the DNA TGTGTCAGCAGCCCAGGGGCAAACACTGAAGCTTTCTTT. Translated: CVSSPGANTEAFF.

This sequence joins TRBV14 and TRBJ2-1; 11 bases map to TRBD2. The J segment lost 4 bases and the V segment lost 1 base, leaving 15 bases of the junction unmatched. There are 20 residues in the CDR3. The germline gives CDR1 SGHDN, CDR2 FVKESK. The CDR3 DNA is TGTGCCAGCAGCCAAGGGCTAAAGAGGCTTGGGACTAGCGGTTACAATGAGCAGTTCTTC. It is translated as CASSQGLKRLGTSGYNEQFF.

The rearrangement joins TRBV4-3 to TRBJ2-7; maybe TRBD2 (5 bases). The germline V gene encodes CDR1 LGHNA and CDR2 YSLEER. The CDR3 covers 15 residues. Trimming removed 2 bases from V and 7 bases from J, with 18 bases in between. CDR3 in DNA: TGCGCCAGCAGCCAATCCGACCTTATGTCGGGGGAGCAGTACTTC. Protein product: CASSQSDLMSGEQYF.

In the case of this clone: Other DNA sequences in the same sample also yield this CDR3. V gene TRBV9 combines with J gene TRBJ2-5, with TRBD1 matching 10 bases. V lost 4 bases to trimming and J lost 5 bases; unmatched junction nucleotides: 5. CDR1 is SGDLS and CDR2 is YYNGEE in the germline V gene. The CDR3 consists of 14 residues. DNA of the CDR3: TGTGCCAGCAGCCCCGGACAGGGGGGGGAGACCCAGTACTTC. It encodes CASSPGQGGETQYF. Based on the CDR3 plus reference TRBV9 and TRBJ2-5, the full variable domain is DSGVTQTPKHLITATGQRVTLRCSPRSGDLSVYWYQQSLDQGLQFLIQYYNGEERAKGNILERFSAQQFPDLHSELNLSSLELGDSALYFCASSPGQGGETQYFGPGTRLLVL.

This clone has just a few counts. The V and J genes are TRBV4-1 and TRBJ2-5; 10 bases agree with TRBD1. Germline V lookup: CDR1 MGHRA, CDR2 YSYEKL. The CDR3 length is 18 residues. J was trimmed by 4 bases and V by 1 base; bases with no gene match: 12. CDR3 nucleotide sequence: TGCGCCAGCAGCCAAGGTGGAACGGGGACAGGGGAGAGAGAGACCCAGTACTTC. Translating it yields CASSQGGTGTGERETQYF.